This T cell receptor beta chain was identified during a study of blood T cell repertoires in COVID-19. Study overall: Researchers got acute and convalescent COVID-19 samples from the United States, Italy and Spain. In each case, the material was cDNA or gDNA derived from T cells, B-cell-depleted T cells, or PBMCs.

How the authors handled the data: Reference gene primer amplification yielded estimated nucleated cell counts. Repertoires were generated with immunoSEQ multiplex PCR, while TCRdb's copy carries only in-frame clones and drops some. The DNA was the basis for D and trimming; V, J and clone size are from that table. The data contain tens of thousands of clones, more than 60% of them singletons. The V segment lost 7 bases and the J segment 7 bases; nucleotides outside the gene matches: 9. The CDR3 spans 14 residues. Germline V gene sequence: CDR1 MNHNY, CDR2 SVGAGI (reference sequence). This clone was seen only a few times.

The specimen sequenced was peripheral blood. The gene calls are TRBV6-6 and TRBJ2-3; the match to TRBD2 covers 9 bases. This receptor was obtained from a human donor in a cohort sampled during active COVID-19. The CDR3 DNA follows: TGTGCCAGCACCACGCGGGCTAGCGGGAATACGCAGTATTTT. This encodes CASTTRASGNTQYF.